These 25 T cell receptor beta chains share one sample of origin, sequenced in a study of cytotoxic CD8 clonotypes in ibrutinib-treated CLL. TCRdb's copy holds only in-frame clones and misses some; the assay was immunoSEQ multiplex PCR. This table has approximately 42,000 clones, about 70% appearing once. Source: PBMCs, taken after 12 months of ibrutinib treatment. These receptors all come from a human donor with chronic lymphocytic leukemia.

This clone is a singleton in its sample. The J gene is TRBJ2-5, the V gene TRBV28, with D perhaps TRBD2 (7 bases). CDR1 MDHEN and CDR2 SYDVKM come from the germline V gene. The CDR3 is 16 amino acids. The ends were cut back, 5 bases at V and 2 bases at J, with 18 bases in the middle. CDR3 protein: CASSPVRGRGQETQYF. The CDR3 bases are TGTGCCAGCAGTCCCGTCCGGGGGCGGGGGCAAGAGACCCAGTACTTC.

As to this clone: The junction and the germline gene differ at one end; a read error may be behind it. The J gene is TRBJ2-5, the V gene TRBV15, with D possibly matching TRBD2 (5 bases). Germline CDR1 reads LNHNV; CDR2 reads YYDKDF (reference sequence). The CDR3 has 16 amino acids. The chain's CDR3 is CATSRVDHAGSETQYF. The CDR3 DNA reads as TGTGCCACCAGTAGAGTGGATCATGCGGGTTCAGAGACCCAGTACTTC. Looking up the rest from reference TRBV15 and TRBJ2-5 gives the full variable domain: DAMVIQNPRYQVTQFGKPVTLSCSQTLNHNVMYWYQQKSSQAPKLLFHYYDKDFNNEADTPDNFQSRRPNTSFCFLDIRSPGLGDTAMYLCATSRVDHAGSETQYFGPGTRLLVL.

This clone has just a few counts. The rearrangement links TRBV19 to TRBJ2-7, with TRBD2 matching over 8 bases. CDR1 is LNHDA, CDR2 SQIVND, per germline (reference sequence). V trimming: 7 bases; J trimming: 1 base; junction bases outside the gene matches: 9. This CDR3 comprises 15 residues. Written as DNA, the CDR3 is TGTGCCAGTAATCAGGGAGCGGGAGAGTCCTACGAGCAGTACTTC. This translates into CASNQGAGESYEQYF.

The chain combines TRBV4-2 with TRBJ2-2; the D is unclear. Trimming removed 0 bases from V and 6 bases from J, with 2 bases in between. Germline-derived CDR1 and CDR2 are LGHNA and YNFKEQ. This CDR3 is 12 amino acids long. The CDR3 loop is CASSQDAGELFF. The DNA of the CDR3 is TGTGCCAGCAGCCAAGACGCCGGGGAGCTGTTTTTT.

The V gene is TRBV27, the J gene TRBJ1-1; perhaps TRBD1 as D (5 bases). This CDR3 region has 15 residues. V was shortened by 5 bases and J by 4 bases, with 17 bases between the two germline ends. Germline CDR1 is MNHEY and CDR2 is SMNVEV (reference sequence). The CDR3 here is CASSTTGEVATEAFF. In DNA, the CDR3 is TGTGCCAGCAGTACCACGGGGGAAGTCGCCACTGAAGCTTTCTTT.

The rearrangement uses TRBV5-6 and TRBJ2-1, with D possibly matching TRBD1 (6 bases). V was shortened by 4 bases and J by 6 bases, with 20 bases between the two germline ends. Germline V lookup: CDR1 SGHDT, CDR2 YYEEEE. The CDR3 totals 16 residues. CDR3 DNA sequence: TGTGCCAGCAGCCCACCCCTAATGGGGGCGGGCAATGAGCAGTTCTTC. Translating it yields CASSPPLMGAGNEQFF.

The chain couples TRBV6-6 to TRBJ2-3, with a weak D call TRBD2 (5 bases). The CDR3 has 13 amino acids. V lost 0 bases to trimming and J lost 6 bases, with 7 bases between them. Germline V lookup: CDR1 MNHNY, CDR2 SVGAGI (reference sequence). The CDR3 region is CASSYSSGDTQYF. The CDR3 DNA sequence: TGTGCCAGCAGTTACTCGTCGGGGGATACGCAGTATTTT.

J is TRBJ2-2 and V is TRBV14; D unresolved. Germline V gene lookup returns CDR1 SGHDN and CDR2 FVKESK. The length of the CDR3 is 16 residues. V lost 2 bases and J lost 4, with 14 bases in between. The CDR3, as DNA: TGTGCCAGCAGCCAACTTAGTTTCCCAGCCACCGGGGAGCTGTTTTTT. Its translation: CASSQLSFPATGELFF.

This clone has more than one count but fewer than ten. V is TRBV13 and J is TRBJ2-1; the D gene is possibly TRBD2 (5 bases). The CDR3 extends over 14 amino acids. Germline assignment: CDR1 PRHDT and CDR2 FYEKMQ (reference sequence). Trimming removed 5 bases from V and 8 bases from J, with 16 bases in between. The CDR3 region has the DNA TGTGCCAGCAGCCCCACTAGGTTTGTTGATGAGCAGTTCTTC. As protein: CASSPTRFVDEQFF.

The chain has TRBV30 and TRBJ2-3; D is perhaps TRBD2 (6 bases). V dropped 4 bases and J dropped 5 bases, with 19 bases sitting between them. This CDR3 has 15 residues. In germline, CDR1 is GTSNPN, CDR2 SVGIG (reference sequence). The CDR3 reads CAWIPPRGRRDTQYF. In DNA form, the CDR3 reads TGTGCCTGGATCCCACCCCGGGGGAGGAGAGATACGCAGTATTTT.

This sequence joins TRBV7-9 and TRBJ1-1; D possibly corresponds to TRBD1 (6 bases). This CDR3 is 14 amino acids long. The germline gives CDR1 SEHNR, CDR2 FQNEAQ (reference sequence). V was cut by 2 bases and J by 11 bases, with 18 bases left in between. The DNA for the CDR3 is TGTGCCAGCAGCTTAAGTGGACAGTGGGGGTACGCTTTCTTT. Translating it yields CASSLSGQWGYAFF. Together with reference TRBV7-9 and TRBJ1-1, the CDR3 gives the full variable domain: DTGVSQNPRHKITKRGQNVTFRCDPISEHNRLYWYRQTLGQGPEFLTYFQNEAQLEKSRLLSDRFSAERPKGSFSTLEIQRTEQGDSAMYLCASSLSGQWGYAFFGQGTRLTVV.

The gene calls are TRBV28 and TRBJ2-2, with D tentatively TRBD1 (7 bases). Trimming stripped 2 bases from V and 7 bases from J, with 14 bases between. Germline CDR1 and CDR2: MDHEN and SYDVKM. The CDR3 has 15 amino acids. As DNA, the CDR3 is TGTGCCAGCAGTTTAGGGCGCCAGGGGGGCGGGGAGCTGTTTTTT. This gives the protein CASSLGRQGGGELFF.

V gene TRBV30 combines with J gene TRBJ2-5; 8 nucleotides align to TRBD2. The CDR3 totals 16 residues. Germline V gene lookup returns CDR1 GTSNPN and CDR2 SVGIG (reference sequence). V lost 5 bases to trimming and J lost 6 bases; unmatched junction nucleotides: 17. The CDR3 DNA follows: TGTGCCTGGGGCGGCCGGGGCGGGGGGCGCATGCAGACCCAGTACTTC. Translating gives CAWGGRGGGRMQTQYF.

This sequence joins TRBV5-6 and TRBJ1-4, with D tentatively TRBD1 (5 bases). V lost 3 bases, J lost 8 bases, and 14 bases lay in between. This CDR3 has 14 amino acids. CDR1 SGHDT and CDR2 YYEEEE come from the germline V gene. CDR3 sequence (DNA): TGTGCCAGCAGCTCGGGGGAGTTTGGGGAAAAACTGTTTTTT. This codes for CASSSGEFGEKLFF.

This clone was seen only a few times. The rearrangement uses TRBV18 and TRBJ2-6; D ambiguous. Germline-derived CDR1 and CDR2 are KGHSH and LQKENI. Trimming took off 0 bases at V and 1 base at J, with 1 base between the two ends. This CDR3 comprises 14 residues. CDR3 amino acids: CASSPPSGANVLTF. CDR3 in DNA: TGTGCCAGCTCACCACCGTCTGGGGCCAACGTCCTGACTTTC.

This rearrangement joins TRBV9 to TRBJ1-1; no clear D gene. CDR1 and CDR2 from the germline V gene are SGDLS and YYNGEE. The V gene lost 1 base and the J gene lost 0 bases, with 4 bases spanning the gap. The CDR3 runs to 13 residues. The chain's CDR3 is CASSVKMNTEAFF. CDR3 in DNA: TGTGCCAGCAGCGTAAAGATGAACACTGAAGCTTTCTTT.

This clone was detected only a few times. V gene TRBV25-1 combines with J gene TRBJ2-2; tentatively, D is TRBD1 or TRBD2 (5 bases each). The CDR3 totals 16 residues. V lost 6 bases and J 1 base, leaving 15 bases between the germline ends. The germline CDR1 and CDR2 sequences are MGHDK and SYGVNS. DNA for the CDR3: TGTGCCAGCAGACCACCGGGACGGATGAACACCGGGGAGCTGTTTTTT. Translating it yields CASRPPGRMNTGELFF.

A remark on this clone: The junction departs from germline at one end; a sequencing error may be responsible. The chain uses TRBV18 and TRBJ2-1; 7 bases fit TRBD1. The CDR3 totals 13 residues. Looked up from germline, CDR1 is KGHSH and CDR2 is LQKENI. In nucleotides, the CDR3 is TGTGCCAGCTCAGCACCACAGGGGAATGAGCAGTTCTTC. Residues: CASSAPQGNEQFF.

This rearrangement joins TRBV4-3 to TRBJ2-2, with D perhaps matching TRBD1 (5 bases). Germline V lookup: CDR1 LGHNA, CDR2 YSLEER. Trimming shortened V by 0 bases and J by 1 base, and 6 bases separated the two germline ends. The CDR3 contains 15 residues. The CDR3 region is CASSQDQGNTGELFF. CDR3 sequence (DNA): TGCGCCAGCAGCCAAGATCAGGGGAACACCGGGGAGCTGTTTTTT.

This chain links TRBV28 with TRBJ1-4; D remains ambiguous. Looked up from germline, CDR1 is MDHEN and CDR2 is SYDVKM. V was shortened by 2 bases and J by 7 bases, with 11 bases between the two germline ends. The CDR3 is 14 residues long. The CDR3 spells CASSLTAGLEKLFF. CDR3 DNA: TGTGCCAGCAGTTTAACGGCAGGCCTTGAAAAACTGTTTTTT. Full variable domain (outside the CDR3, taken from reference TRBV28 and TRBJ1-4): DVKVTQSSRYLVKRTGEKVFLECVQDMDHENMFWYRQDPGLGLRLIYFSYDVKMKEKGDIPEGYSVSREKKERFSLILESASTNQTSMYLCASSLTAGLEKLFFGSGTQLSVL.

This clone is medium-sized (0.01 to 0.1%). V gene TRBV7-2 combines with J gene TRBJ1-2; D call uncertain. Germline V CDR1 and CDR2: SGHTA, FQGNSA. The CDR3 length is 13 residues. Trimming left V 4 bases short and J 9 bases short, with 15 bases between. The DNA of the CDR3 is TGTGCCAGCAGCTCCGGGCGTGGGAATCGCTACACCTTC. Encoded protein: CASSSGRGNRYTF.

The chain is built from TRBV7-3 and TRBJ2-6; TRBD2 aligns across 12 bases. CDR3 length: 19 residues. V lost 5 bases, J lost 1 base, and 9 bases stayed unmatched. CDR1 and CDR2 (germline): SGHTA, FQGTGA. The chain's CDR3 is CASSLVPGLAGSGANVLTF. CDR3 nucleotides: TGTGCCAGCAGCCTCGTACCGGGACTAGCGGGTTCTGGGGCCAACGTCCTGACTTTC.

The chain recombines TRBV10-1 with TRBJ2-1; perhaps D is TRBD1 or TRBD2 (6 bases each). CDR3 size: 16 residues. The V end lost 2 bases, the J end lost 6 bases, and 17 bases lay between the germline ends. CDR1 WNHNN and CDR2 SYGVQD come from the germline V gene (reference sequence). The CDR3 protein is CASSEPGTPGANEQFF. The CDR3 bases are TGCGCCAGCAGTGAGCCCGGGACACCGGGGGCCAATGAGCAGTTCTTC.

The chain links TRBV5-4 to TRBJ2-7; TRBD1 aligns across 8 bases. The germline CDR1 and CDR2 sequences are SGHNT and YYREEE (reference sequence). Trimming removed 5 bases from V and 4 bases from J; junction bases left unmatched: 11. This CDR3 region has 15 residues. The CDR3 DNA follows: TGTGCCAGCAGTTTCCCCGGGACAGGATCTTACGAGCAGTACTTC. Encoded protein: CASSFPGTGSYEQYF.

The CDR3 DNA reads TGTGCCAGCAGCGAGGGAACAGGGGGTAACACTGAAGCTTTCTTT. Translating gives CASSEGTGGNTEAFF. The rearrangement uses TRBV9 and TRBJ1-1, with 8 bases that match TRBD1. The J segment lost 2 bases and the V segment lost 3 bases, leaving 6 bases of the junction unmatched. The CDR3 has 15 amino acids. CDR1 and CDR2 from the germline V gene are SGDLS and YYNGEE.